This paragraph reports one T cell receptor (beta chain). This entry comes from a study of blood T cell repertoires in COVID-19. Study summary: From the United States, Italy and Spain came samples of acute and convalescent COVID-19. From T cells, B-cell-depleted T cells, or PBMCs came the material, which was cDNA or gDNA.

CDR3 length: 13 amino acids. Germline CDR1 LGHDT, CDR2 YNNKEL (reference sequence). The V gene lost 1 base and the J gene lost 9 bases, with 7 bases spanning the gap. Authors' methods: Estimated nucleated cell counts came from reference gene primer amplification. Assay used: immunoSEQ multiplex PCR; TCRdb lists only in-frame clones, some missing. The V and J calls and clone size were taken over from that table, and D and trimming were inferred from the DNA. This sample carries about 190,000 clones, around nine tenths of them seen once, and the ten largest clones take about 0.95%. This TCR derives from a woman younger than 30 who had recovered from COVID-19. This chain links TRBV3-1 (or the pseudogene TRBV3-2) with TRBJ1-6; no clear D. Material for sequencing was peripheral blood. The CDR3 region is CASSQAGISPLHF. DNA for the CDR3: TGTGCCAGCAGCCAAGCCGGGATTTCACCCCTCCACTTT.